These T cell receptor beta chains were read from a single sample in a study of T cell responses to AZD1222 COVID-19 vaccine. Repertoires were generated with immunoSEQ multiplex PCR, while TCRdb's copy carries only in-frame clones and drops some. The repertoire has around 110,000 clones, roughly 92% of them found once; the top ten carry about 1.4%. This material consisted of peripheral blood, taken 28 days after the second AZD1222 dose. The source of these receptors is an adult who received the AZD1222 COVID-19 vaccine. Each CDR3 is given with its conserved first and last residue. The D gene is left open where the match is weak. The size entry is marked missing in some rows and otherwise reads once, few, many or a size class.

d_call: TRBD2; v_call: TRBV9; j_call: TRBJ2-1; clone_size: few; cdr3_nt: TGTGCCAGCAGCGCACTAGCGGGGTCCGACAATGAGCAGTTCTTC; cdr3_aa: CASSALAGSDNEQFF
d_call: .; v_call: TRBV27; j_call: TRBJ1-1; clone_size: .; cdr3_nt: TGTGCCAGCAGTTTAGCTGGACAGATTGAAGCTTTCTTT; cdr3_aa: CASSLAGQIEAFF
d_call: .; v_call: TRBV18; j_call: TRBJ1-1; clone_size: .; cdr3_nt: TGTGCCAGCTCACCATCCACGGGGACTGAAGCTTTCTTT; cdr3_aa: CASSPSTGTEAFF
d_call: .; v_call: TRBV6-5; j_call: TRBJ2-3; clone_size: .; cdr3_nt: TGTGCCAGCAGTTACCGACAGCTCACAGATACGCAGTATTTT; cdr3_aa: CASSYRQLTDTQYF
d_call: .; v_call: TRBV2; j_call: TRBJ2-7; clone_size: .; cdr3_nt: TGTGCGGGGGGAGACAGGGCCTACGAGCAGTACTTC; cdr3_aa: CAGGDRAYEQYF
d_call: .; v_call: TRBV30; j_call: TRBJ1-1; clone_size: once; cdr3_nt: TGTGCCTGGAGTGTCATCTCCCCGAACACTGAAGCTTTCTTT; cdr3_aa: CAWSVISPNTEAFF
d_call: TRBD1; v_call: TRBV7-9; j_call: TRBJ1-2; clone_size: .; cdr3_nt: TGTGCCAGCAGCTTAACAGGGGGCTTGTATGGCTACACCTTC; cdr3_aa: CASSLTGGLYGYTF
d_call: .; v_call: TRBV4-1; j_call: TRBJ1-1; clone_size: .; cdr3_nt: TGCGCCAGCAGCCAAGAATGGGAACCGTCTCCGAACACTGAAGCTTTCTTT; cdr3_aa: CASSQEWEPSPNTEAFF
d_call: TRBD1; v_call: TRBV15; j_call: TRBJ1-4; clone_size: once; cdr3_nt: TGTGCCACCAGCAGACACCTCCCAGGGGGCGAGAATGAAAAACTGTTTTTT; cdr3_aa: CATSRHLPGGENEKLFF
d_call: TRBD2; v_call: TRBV4-2; j_call: TRBJ2-7; clone_size: .; cdr3_nt: TGTGCCAGCAGCCAAGTTAAACTAGCGGGAGCCGTCTACGAGCAGTACTTC; cdr3_aa: CASSQVKLAGAVYEQYF
d_call: TRBD2; v_call: TRBV11-2; j_call: TRBJ2-5; clone_size: .; cdr3_nt: TGTGCCAGCAGCCTTAATAGCGGGAAACAAGAGACCCAGTACTTC; cdr3_aa: CASSLNSGKQETQYF
d_call: TRBD2; v_call: TRBV6-5; j_call: TRBJ2-1; clone_size: .; cdr3_nt: TGTGCCAGCAGTTTGACTAGCGCGAGCTCCTACAATGAGCAGTTCTTC; cdr3_aa: CASSLTSASSYNEQFF
d_call: .; v_call: TRBV2; j_call: TRBJ2-2; clone_size: .; cdr3_nt: TGTGCCAGCAGCACTACAGGGACTCGGGATGCCGGGGAGCTGTTTTTT; cdr3_aa: CASSTTGTRDAGELFF
d_call: TRBD1; v_call: TRBV9; j_call: TRBJ2-7; clone_size: .; cdr3_nt: TGTGCCAGCAGCGTAGGTGGGACAGGGACCTACGAGCAGTACTTC; cdr3_aa: CASSVGGTGTYEQYF
d_call: TRBD2; v_call: TRBV6-5; j_call: TRBJ2-1; clone_size: .; cdr3_nt: TGTGCCAGCAGTTCCGTTAGCGGGGGCTCCTACAATGAGCAGTTCTTC; cdr3_aa: CASSSVSGGSYNEQFF
d_call: TRBD1; v_call: TRBV15; j_call: TRBJ2-7; clone_size: .; cdr3_nt: TGTGCCACCAGCAGAGGTTCTCCGGGACAGGGGGACGAGCAGTACTTC; cdr3_aa: CATSRGSPGQGDEQYF
d_call: TRBD1; v_call: TRBV11-3; j_call: TRBJ2-1; clone_size: .; cdr3_nt: TGTGCCAGCAGCTCGACAGGGTTCAATGAGCAGTTCTTC; cdr3_aa: CASSSTGFNEQFF
d_call: TRBD1; v_call: TRBV15; j_call: TRBJ1-1; clone_size: .; cdr3_nt: TGTGCCACCAGCAGGGGACAGGGTGGAGACACTGAAGCTTTCTTT; cdr3_aa: CATSRGQGGDTEAFF
d_call: TRBD2; v_call: TRBV7-3; j_call: TRBJ2-3; clone_size: .; cdr3_nt: TGTGCCAGCAGCTTAGCTGCGGTAGCGGGAGTGTCCCCAGATACGCAGTATTTT; cdr3_aa: CASSLAAVAGVSPDTQYF
d_call: .; v_call: TRBV4-1; j_call: TRBJ1-5; clone_size: few; cdr3_nt: TGCGCCAGCAGTTCGGGACATAGCAATCAGCCCCAGCATTTT; cdr3_aa: CASSSGHSNQPQHF
d_call: TRBD2; v_call: TRBV27; j_call: TRBJ2-2; clone_size: once; cdr3_nt: TGTGCCAGCAGTTTATTCGGGAGGGGCGGGGAGCTGTTTTTT; cdr3_aa: CASSLFGRGGELFF
d_call: .; v_call: TRBV7-9; j_call: TRBJ1-1; clone_size: .; cdr3_nt: TGTGCCAGCAGCCCCGACCCGGAGGCTGAAGCTTTCTTT; cdr3_aa: CASSPDPEAEAFF
d_call: .; v_call: TRBV28; j_call: TRBJ1-2; clone_size: .; cdr3_nt: TGTGCCAGCAGTTCGGGACTTTCTAACTATGGCTACACCTTC; cdr3_aa: CASSSGLSNYGYTF
d_call: .; v_call: TRBV2; j_call: TRBJ1-2; clone_size: .; cdr3_nt: TGTGCCAGCAGGGTGACGAGGGATGGCTACACCTTC; cdr3_aa: CASRVTRDGYTF
d_call: .; v_call: TRBV6-5; j_call: TRBJ2-7; clone_size: .; cdr3_nt: TGTGCCAGCACCCAGACCAATACCTACTACGAGCAGTACTTC; cdr3_aa: CASTQTNTYYEQYF
d_call: TRBD2; v_call: TRBV7-3; j_call: TRBJ2-3; clone_size: .; cdr3_nt: TGTGCCAGCAGCGCGGGACTAGCGGGAGGGACAGATACGCAGTATTTT; cdr3_aa: CASSAGLAGGTDTQYF
d_call: .; v_call: TRBV11-2; j_call: TRBJ2-5; clone_size: .; cdr3_nt: TGTGCCAGCAGCTCGGGGGAGACCCAGTACTTC; cdr3_aa: CASSSGETQYF
d_call: TRBD1; v_call: TRBV19; j_call: TRBJ2-1; clone_size: .; cdr3_nt: TGTGCCAGTAGTCATTCCTACAGGGGCGACAATGAGCAGTTCTTC; cdr3_aa: CASSHSYRGDNEQFF
d_call: .; v_call: TRBV7-8; j_call: TRBJ1-6; clone_size: once; cdr3_nt: TGTGCCAGCAGCTCCTTGGCGGGACACGGGCGGTCACCCCTCCACTTT; cdr3_aa: CASSSLAGHGRSPLHF
d_call: TRBD2; v_call: TRBV29-1; j_call: TRBJ2-1; clone_size: .; cdr3_nt: TGCAGCGCCCACTGGGGAGGGGATGAGCAGTTCTTC; cdr3_aa: CSAHWGGDEQFF
d_call: .; v_call: TRBV3-1/TRBV3-2; j_call: TRBJ2-7; clone_size: .; cdr3_nt: TGTGCCAGCAGCCAGAGGGACGCCTCCTACGAGCAGTACTTC; cdr3_aa: CASSQRDASYEQYF
d_call: .; v_call: TRBV7-9; j_call: TRBJ2-5; clone_size: .; cdr3_nt: TGTGCCAGCAGCTTAGTGGAGACCCAGTACTTC; cdr3_aa: CASSLVETQYF
d_call: .; v_call: TRBV15; j_call: TRBJ1-2; clone_size: .; cdr3_nt: TGTGCCACCAGCAGAGATGGGAGGACCAGCTATGGCTACACCTTC; cdr3_aa: CATSRDGRTSYGYTF
d_call: .; v_call: TRBV5-1; j_call: TRBJ2-7; clone_size: .; cdr3_nt: TGCGCCAGCCGGGCTTCCGTCTACGAGCAGTACTTC; cdr3_aa: CASRASVYEQYF
d_call: TRBD2; v_call: TRBV19; j_call: TRBJ2-7; clone_size: once; cdr3_nt: TGTGCCAGTAGTTTGGCTAGCGGGACGGGGGAGCAGTACTTC; cdr3_aa: CASSLASGTGEQYF
d_call: .; v_call: TRBV6-1; j_call: TRBJ1-5; clone_size: large; cdr3_nt: TGTGCCAGCAGTGAAGGGGTCGGGACATCTGGGCAGCCCCAGCATTTT; cdr3_aa: CASSEGVGTSGQPQHF